These 7 T cell receptor beta chains were sequenced from one sample in a study of early T cells in non-severe SARS-CoV-2 infection. Using its own MiXCR run on the 5' RACE reads, TCRdb lists one record per CDR3 protein. The profile shows around 33,000 distinct CDR3 sequences, 5.8% of them singletons. Sequences were obtained from whole blood. The receptors come from an adult who was a healthcare worker with PCR-confirmed SARS-CoV-2 infection or an uninfected control (not recorded which).

This clonotype was seen at least ten times. The genes are TRBV6-2 or TRBV6-3 and TRBJ1-2; perhaps TRBD1 as D (5 bases). The CDR3 consists of 14 residues. The germline V and J ends were trimmed by 5 bases and 4 bases, with 14 bases remaining between them. CDR1 MNHEY and CDR2 SVGEGT come from the germline V gene. CDR3 sequence (DNA): TGTGCCAGCAGTCGGGGACTGGTAGTCTATGGCTACACCTTC. It translates to CASSRGLVVYGYTF.

This clonotype has a count of ten or more. The chain uses TRBV18 and TRBJ1-6; D is uncertain. The CDR3 loop spans 15 amino acids. Trimming pared 3 bases from V and 0 bases from J, leaving 6 bases between. CDR1 and CDR2 from the germline V gene are KGHSH and LQKENI. CDR3 nucleotide sequence: TGTGCCAGCTCACCGGTCCGCTCCTATAATTCACCCCTCCACTTT. Its protein product is CASSPVRSYNSPLHF.

This clonotype was counted ten times or more. The chain's CDR3 is CASSPLGAYEQYF. CDR3 nucleotides: TGTGCCAGCAGTCCTCTCGGGGCCTACGAGCAGTACTTC. V gene TRBV27 combines with J gene TRBJ2-7, with D possibly being TRBD2 (5 bases). The germline V gene has CDR1 MNHEY and CDR2 SMNVEV (reference sequence). The CDR3 runs 13 residues. Trimming pared 5 bases from V and 2 bases from J, leaving 10 bases between.

This clonotype was counted at least ten times. This CDR3 is CASSSRADRDSPLHF. CDR3 DNA: TGTGCCAGCAGTTCGAGAGCCGACAGGGATTCACCCCTCCACTTT. The V and J genes are TRBV27 and TRBJ1-6, with 7 bases matching TRBD1. The CDR3 totals 15 residues. Germline lookup yields CDR1 MNHEY and CDR2 SMNVEV (reference sequence). After removal of 4 bases from V and 8 bases from J, the junction contained 8 bases not matched to a gene.

This clonotype was picked up many times. The CDR3 sequence is CASSQERARGGVPDTQYF. CDR3 DNA sequence: TGTGCCAGCAGCCAAGAGAGAGCGCGGGGGGGCGTTCCAGATACGCAGTATTTT. The chain links TRBV14 to TRBJ2-3; 9 nucleotides agree with TRBD2. The CDR3 runs 18 residues. The germline V gene encodes CDR1 SGHDN and CDR2 FVKESK. J was trimmed by 4 bases and V by 0 bases; bases with no gene match: 11.

This clonotype has a count of ten or more. The chain carries TRBV20-1 and TRBJ1-4; the match to TRBD1 covers 8 bases. The CDR3 spans 17 residues. Germline-derived CDR1 and CDR2 are DFQATT and SNEGSKA (reference sequence). V lost 2 bases, J lost 0 bases, and 8 bases stayed unmatched. In DNA form, the CDR3 reads TGCAGTGCTAGAATCGGAGACAGGGGCCCAACTAATGAAAAACTGTTTTTT. Translation: CSARIGDRGPTNEKLFF.

This clonotype has ten or more counts. This sequence joins TRBV20-1 and TRBJ1-5; D might be TRBD1 (6 bases). CDR3 length: 13 amino acids. V dropped 5 bases and J dropped 1 base, with 9 bases sitting between them. Germline CDR1 DFQATT, CDR2 SNEGSKA (reference sequence). CDR3 sequence reads: CSASGESNQPQHF. The CDR3 DNA follows: TGCAGTGCTTCAGGGGAGAGCAATCAGCCCCAGCATTTT.